This T cell receptor (beta chain) came from a study of blood T cells in healthy people across ages. Between the trimmed V and J ends, which lost 4 bases and 0 bases, there was a span of 11 bases. Germline CDR1 SGHDT, CDR2 YYEEEE. CDR3 length equals 15 residues. Alongside a J-beta primer mix, a sample-barcoded 5' primer served in a second PCR lasting about 7 to 11 cycles. TCRdb reanalysed the 5' RACE reads using MiXCR and keeps one entry per CDR3 protein. The data show 780,000 or so distinct CDR3 sequences, with more than 50% seen just once and roughly 25% held by the top ten. This chain joins TRBV5-6 and TRBJ2-1; the D is unclear. Sequencing was carried out using blood. The TCR sequence derives from a man between 35 and 55 years old in good health. The CDR3: CASSLMGISYNEQFF. The CDR3, as DNA: TGTGCCAGCAGCCTGATGGGGATCTCCTACAATGAGCAGTTCTTC. Based on the CDR3 plus reference TRBV5-6 and TRBJ2-1, the full variable domain is DAGVTQSPTHLIKTRGQQVTLRCSPKSGHDTVSWYQQALGQGPQFIFQYYEEEERQRGNFPDRFSGHQFPNYSSELNVNALLLGDSALYLCASSLMGISYNEQFFGPGTRLTVL.